The 5 T cell receptor beta chains reported below all come from one sample, sequenced in a study of blood T cells in healthy people across ages. A sample-barcoded 5' primer and a J-beta primer mix were used in a second PCR of about 7 to 12 cycles. TCRdb passed the 5' RACE reads through MiXCR, listing each CDR3 protein once. The sample holds around 1,500,000 distinct CDR3 sequences, about 28% seen once. Material for sequencing was blood. The source of these receptors is a woman in her twenties or thirties in good health.

As regards this clonotype: Mismatch with germline at one junction end may stem from a read error. The DNA for the CDR3 is TGTGCCAGCAGTCTAGGGGAAAAACCGTTTTTT. Translation: CASSLGEKPFF. The chain uses TRBV12-3 or TRBV12-4 and TRBJ1-4; perhaps TRBD1 as D (5 bases). This CDR3 region has 11 residues.

This clonotype has ten or more counts. V gene TRBV6-5 combines with J gene TRBJ2-7; 8 nucleotides match TRBD1. This CDR3 contains 14 residues. CDR1 MNHEY and CDR2 SVGAGI come from the germline V gene. V was pared by 2 bases and J by 3 bases, with 3 bases of the junction left unmatched. This CDR3 reads CASSYLGQGYEQYF. The CDR3 DNA reads as TGTGCCAGCAGTTACCTCGGACAGGGCTACGAGCAGTACTTC.

This clonotype was counted a few times. J is TRBJ2-4 and V is TRBV20-1, with 7 positions matching TRBD2. The assigned J gene may be wrong: the sequence end matches TRBJ2-7 better. Germline V gene sequence: CDR1 DFQATT, CDR2 SNEGSKA (reference sequence). The CDR3 length is 12 residues. In DNA, the CDR3 is TGCAGTGGGCGGGGGAGTGGTGGCGAGCAGTACTTC. Its protein product is CSGRGSGGEQYF.

This clonotype was recorded a few times. This chain uses TRBV7-2 with TRBJ1-2; possible D gene TRBD1, 5 bases. The CDR3 spans 14 residues. The V end lost 3 bases, the J end lost 4 bases, and 12 bases lay between the germline ends. Looked up from germline, CDR1 is SGHTA and CDR2 is FQGNSA. The CDR3 bases are TGTGCCAGCAGCTTGGGGGACGGACCCTATGGCTACACCTTC. Translation gives CASSLGDGPYGYTF.

This clonotype was recorded a few times. The chain employs TRBV28 and TRBJ2-7, with 7 bases lining up with TRBD2. Germline V gene sequence: CDR1 MDHEN, CDR2 SYDVKM. V was clipped by 5 bases and J by 7 bases; unmatched bases: 14. The CDR3 covers 15 residues. This CDR3 is CASSDDGEGRGEQYF. In nucleotides, the CDR3 is TGTGCCAGCAGTGACGATGGGGAGGGCCGAGGGGAGCAGTACTTC.